This note documents a single TCR beta chain sequence. The clone's antigen remains unknown. Qualities for individual bases were not recorded, and no much larger clone is one base off. This record comes from a study of blood T cell repertoires in COVID-19 (dated by TCRdb to about 2020). As for the study more broadly: Collaborator samples came from the United States, Italy and Spain and covered acute and convalescent phases of COVID-19. The material from the prospective study consisted of cDNA or gDNA derived from T cells, B-cell-depleted T cells, or PBMCs. Deeply sampled blood TCRbeta repertoires from subjects exposed to, actively infected with, or recovered from COVID-19 were included in the dataset. The repertoires were made available in a free public database intended to serve as a resource for research on the immune response to SARS-CoV-2. Samples came from the ongoing ImmuneRACE study (first 160 participants) plus 1,254 subjects from 6 global collaborators. A de-identified subject ID, COVID-19 status, age in years and sex were almost always included in the sample metadata. Where HLA class I and class II types were available, the types were taken from metadata supplied by the sample provider, not from assay-based typing. Study-level results and caveats: Clinical and demographic metadata were provided uncurated, with the amount varying by source and participant.

Collaborating institutions collected whole blood in K2EDTA tubes following their own protocols. Collaborator samples were shipped for TCRbeta analysis as frozen whole blood, isolated PBMCs, or DNA extracted from either sample type. The immunoSEQ Assay, a bias-controlled multiplex PCR, was used to amplify TCRbeta CDR3 regions from genomic DNA. For the original study's pipeline: The number of nucleated cells in each sample was estimated from the amplification of reference gene primers within the assay. To quantify the absolute abundance of each unique TCRbeta CDR3 rearrangement, sequence reads were collapsed and filtered. For each sample, productive Simpson clonality was calculated as the square root of Simpson's diversity index across productive rearrangements. The table was pulled from immuneACCESS by TCRdb, which kept in-frame rearrangements only. Such tables lose some clones; where checked, under half of the loss comes from unresolved V genes, and the rest has no known cause. V, J and clone size derive from that table, while D and trimming were established from the DNA sequence. For this sample the table gives hundreds of thousands of clones, of which 85% were detected only once. The top ten constitute about an eighth of the sample.

The V and J ends are trimmed by 0 bases and 7 bases, leaving 14 bases between them. Inclusive of the bounding cysteine and phenylalanine, the CDR3 is 14 residues long. Just the 42-base CDR3 DNA is kept, in frame starting at base 1. CDR1 and CDR2 were assigned from the germline V gene (reference sequence) as SGHNT and YYREEE. In this chain, TRBV5-4 is recombined with TRBJ2-7; the D region possibly corresponds to TRBD1 (6 bases align). Sequencing used peripheral blood. This sequence originates from a human donor in a cohort sampled during active COVID-19. The sequence in DNA is TGTGCCAGCAGCTTGGAACAGGGTCTGGGGGAGCAGTACTTC. Translated, it gives CASSLEQGLGEQYF.